This passage covers 4 T cell receptor beta chains from one sample sequenced in a study of regulatory T cells in long-lasting Graves disease. This sample's time point: persistent/refractory GD, antithyroid drugs over 5 years with positive TRAb. The TCR library used RNA extracted from PBMCs. HTBI primers from iRepertoire and Arm-PCR of CDR3 regions yielded the TCR beta libraries. TCRdb re-called the multiplex PCR reads with MiXCR, one entry per CDR3 protein. The sample contains fewer than 600,000 distinct CDR3 sequences, approximately 23% of which appear only once. Sequenced here: peripheral blood mononuclear cells (PBMCs), sampled when the disease was refractory, from a patient treated with antithyroid drugs. The receptors here all came from a female donor with Graves disease.

This clonotype was counted at least ten times. The genes are TRBV2 and TRBJ2-7; 8 bases align to TRBD1. The CDR3 runs to 14 residues. The V gene end was trimmed by 6 bases and the J gene end by 3 bases; junction bases not matched to a gene: 7. The V gene's germline CDR1 is SNHLY and CDR2 FYNNEI. CDR3 residues: CASSLGQVNYEQYF. CDR3 bases: TGTGCCAGCAGCTTGGGACAGGTGAACTACGAGCAGTACTTC.

The table lists this clonotype with a few counts. This chain connects TRBV3-1 to TRBJ1-1, with D possibly TRBD1 on 6 matching bases. The germline V and J ends were trimmed by 0 bases and 0 bases, with 14 bases remaining between them. This CDR3 region has 17 residues. The germline CDR1 and CDR2 sequences are LGHDT and YNNKEL (reference sequence). The CDR3: CASSQDRGPILNTEAFF. The DNA of the CDR3 is TGTGCCAGCAGCCAAGATCGGGGGCCGATTTTGAACACTGAAGCTTTCTTT.

This clonotype was recorded a few times. The CDR3 is CSAVGGGRLAPRNIQYF. The DNA for the CDR3 is TGCAGTGCAGTAGGGGGGGGCCGGCTAGCCCCAAGGAACATTCAGTACTTC. V is TRBV20-1 and J is TRBJ2-4; TRBD2 is a possible D gene (7 bases). This CDR3 spans 17 amino acids. V shed 6 bases and J shed 7 bases, with 28 bases lying between them. CDR1 is DFQATT, CDR2 SNEGSKA, per germline (reference sequence).

The chain has TRBV4-3 and TRBJ2-3; D is unresolved. The CDR3 runs to 16 residues. Trimming took 0 bases from V and 2 from J, leaving 12 bases between them. Germline V gene lookup returns CDR1 LGHNA and CDR2 YSLEER. The CDR3 loop is CASSQDRAAHTDTQYF. The CDR3 nucleotides read TGCGCCAGCAGCCAAGATCGGGCGGCCCACACAGATACGCAGTATTTT.